The rows below give T cell receptor beta chains drawn from one sample of a study of technical replicates of blood from a few donors. The data were produced by immunoSEQ multiplex PCR, yet TCRdb's version contains in-frame clones alone and is incomplete. The repertoire includes tens of thousands of clones, approximately 92% of them detected once, and about 0.37% sits in the top ten. The sequenced sample was T cells isolated from PBMCs. The receptor source for this set is a human donor in good health. CDR3s include the opening cysteine and the closing phenylalanine or tryptophan. Fields, in order: V gene, J gene, D gene, clone size, CDR3 DNA, CDR3 protein. D genes are given only for firm matches. Some rows have no size entry. The others give once, few or many, or a class for an expanded clone.

V: TRBV7-9; J: TRBJ1-1; D: .; size: .; DNA: TGTGCCAGCAGCCCAGAGACAGGTTGGCTTATTGAAGCTTTCTTT; CDR3: CASSPETGWLIEAFF
V: TRBV29-1; J: TRBJ2-1; D: .; size: .; DNA: TGCAGCGTTGCGGGGGATTCTTACAATGAGCAGTTCTTC; CDR3: CSVAGDSYNEQFF
V: TRBV5-4; J: TRBJ2-7; D: .; size: .; DNA: TGTGCCAGCAGCTTGTCGGGGAAGCCCTACGAGCAGTACTTC; CDR3: CASSLSGKPYEQYF
V: TRBV18; J: TRBJ1-1; D: .; size: .; DNA: TGTGCCAGCTCACCACAGCAGGCTGGTCAGGGCACTGAAGCTTTCTTT; CDR3: CASSPQQAGQGTEAFF
V: TRBV13; J: TRBJ2-7; D: TRBD1; size: .; DNA: TGTGCCAGCAGCTTAGAAGAGGGACAGGGGCGGTACGAGCAGTACTTC; CDR3: CASSLEEGQGRYEQYF
V: TRBV2; J: TRBJ1-2; D: TRBD1; size: .; DNA: TGTGCCAGCAGTGAAGCCTGGGACAGCTACTATGGCTACACCTTC; CDR3: CASSEAWDSYYGYTF
V: TRBV9; J: TRBJ2-5; D: TRBD2; size: .; DNA: TGTGCCAGCAGCGGGAGACTAGCGGAGGCCCAAGAGACCCAGTACTTC; CDR3: CASSGRLAEAQETQYF
V: TRBV4-1; J: TRBJ2-7; D: .; size: .; DNA: TGCGCCAGCAGCCCGGGGAAGGGAACCTACGAGCAGTACTTC; CDR3: CASSPGKGTYEQYF
V: TRBV7-3; J: TRBJ1-5; D: TRBD1; size: .; DNA: TGTGCCAGCAGCTTGTCGGGACAGGGCAATCAGCCCCAGCATTTT; CDR3: CASSLSGQGNQPQHF
V: TRBV14; J: TRBJ1-1; D: .; size: .; DNA: TGTGCCAGCAGCCAAGACAGGGTCGCTGAAGCTTTCTTT; CDR3: CASSQDRVAEAFF
V: TRBV18; J: TRBJ1-1; D: .; size: .; DNA: TGTGCCAGCTCAGGCGGGACATGGGAGGGCACTGAAGCTTTCTTT; CDR3: CASSGGTWEGTEAFF
V: TRBV28; J: TRBJ2-1; D: TRBD2; size: .; DNA: TGTGCCAGCAGTCCCCAGCGGGAGGCCTACAATGAGCAGTTCTTC; CDR3: CASSPQREAYNEQFF
V: TRBV28; J: TRBJ2-5; D: .; size: .; DNA: TGTGCCAGCAGTACTTTGTCAGGGCAAGAGACCCAGTACTTC; CDR3: CASSTLSGQETQYF
V: TRBV6-5; J: TRBJ2-7; D: .; size: .; DNA: TGTGCCAGCACTACCACAGGATCCTACGAGCAGTACTTC; CDR3: CASTTTGSYEQYF
V: TRBV5-6; J: TRBJ2-1; D: .; size: .; DNA: TGTGCCAGCAGACCCCTAGCGTATGAGCAGTTCTTC; CDR3: CASRPLAYEQFF
V: TRBV4-3; J: TRBJ1-2; D: .; size: once; DNA: TGCGCCAGCAGCCAAGATTTAGACAGATTCTATGGCTACACCTTC; CDR3: CASSQDLDRFYGYTF
V: TRBV30; J: TRBJ2-1; D: .; size: once; DNA: TGTGCCTGGAGTGTACAACAGGCGGGGGAGCAGTTCTTC; CDR3: CAWSVQQAGEQFF
V: TRBV6-5; J: TRBJ1-2; D: TRBD1; size: .; DNA: TGTGCCAGCAGCCGGGACAGGGAATACGGCTACACCTTC; CDR3: CASSRDREYGYTF
V: TRBV28; J: TRBJ1-1; D: .; size: .; DNA: TGTGCCAGCAGTTTAGTCGTCGGCGGTGCCGAGAACACTGAAGCTTTCTTT; CDR3: CASSLVVGGAENTEAFF
V: TRBV21-1; J: TRBJ1-1; D: .; size: .; DNA: TGTGCCAGCAATCGCAGGGGGCGAGGGAACACTGAAGCTTTCTTT; CDR3: CASNRRGRGNTEAFF
V: TRBV11-2; J: TRBJ1-1; D: TRBD1; size: .; DNA: TGTGCCAGCAGCTCGACAGGGCGAGGGAACACTGAAGCTTTCTTT; CDR3: CASSSTGRGNTEAFF
V: TRBV6-1; J: TRBJ1-1; D: .; size: few; DNA: TGTGCCAGCAGTGATACAGTCCACACTGAAGCTTTCTTT; CDR3: CASSDTVHTEAFF
V: TRBV10-3; J: TRBJ2-5; D: TRBD2; size: .; DNA: TGTGCCATCAGTGACAGCGGGAGGGAAGAGACCCAGTACTTC; CDR3: CAISDSGREETQYF
V: TRBV29-1; J: TRBJ2-5; D: TRBD1; size: .; DNA: TGCAGCGTTGGACAGGGGGCCGGGGAGACCCAGTACTTC; CDR3: CSVGQGAGETQYF
V: TRBV6-1; J: TRBJ1-1; D: .; size: few; DNA: TGTGCCAGCAGGAGGGTCACTGAAGCTTTCTTT; CDR3: CASRRVTEAFF
V: TRBV7-2; J: TRBJ2-1; D: TRBD2; size: .; DNA: TGTGCCAGCAGCTCCGGACTAGCGGGAGTCCATGAGCAGTTCTTC; CDR3: CASSSGLAGVHEQFF
V: TRBV7-9; J: TRBJ2-1; D: TRBD2; size: .; DNA: TGTGCCAGCAGCTTTAGCGGGGGGTTAGGGGGGTTCTTC; CDR3: CASSFSGGLGGFF
V: TRBV5-4; J: TRBJ1-1; D: .; size: .; DNA: TGTGCCAGCAGCTTGGACAGGGAAGCTTTCTTT; CDR3: CASSLDREAFF
V: TRBV5-1; J: TRBJ2-3; D: TRBD2; size: once; DNA: TGCGCCAGCAGCGCGAAACTAGCGGGAGATGAAGATACGCAGTATTTT; CDR3: CASSAKLAGDEDTQYF
V: TRBV5-1; J: TRBJ1-2; D: .; size: .; DNA: TGCGCCAGCAGCTTGTATCTGTCAGCTAACTATGGCTACACCTTC; CDR3: CASSLYLSANYGYTF
V: TRBV5-4; J: TRBJ2-5; D: .; size: .; DNA: TGTGCCAGCAGGTTGGGGGGAGCGGTCGCGGAGACCCAGTACTTC; CDR3: CASRLGGAVAETQYF
V: TRBV4-3; J: TRBJ2-3; D: TRBD2; size: .; DNA: TGCGCCAGCAGCCAAGATTTAGCGGGAGACACAGATACGCAGTATTTT; CDR3: CASSQDLAGDTDTQYF
V: TRBV27; J: TRBJ1-2; D: TRBD1; size: .; DNA: TGTGCCAGCAGCCCCCGACAGGGGAATATCTATGGCTACACCTTC; CDR3: CASSPRQGNIYGYTF
V: TRBV6-1; J: TRBJ1-4; D: .; size: .; DNA: TGTGCCAGCAGTGAAGCTCGACAGATATCCCTTAATGAAAAACTGTTTTTT; CDR3: CASSEARQISLNEKLFF
V: TRBV18; J: TRBJ2-7; D: TRBD1; size: .; DNA: TGTGCCAGCTCACCACTGGGACAGGGAAACGAGCAGTACTTC; CDR3: CASSPLGQGNEQYF
V: TRBV27; J: TRBJ2-7; D: .; size: .; DNA: TGTGCCAGCAGCCAACTACAGGGTAGATACGAGCAGTACTTC; CDR3: CASSQLQGRYEQYF
V: TRBV19; J: TRBJ2-5; D: TRBD1; size: once; DNA: TGTGCCAGTTGCAGACAGGGGAGAGAGGAGACCCAGTACTTC; CDR3: CASCRQGREETQYF
V: TRBV27; J: TRBJ1-5; D: .; size: .; DNA: TGTGCCAGCAGAACAGGGCTGGGCCAGCCCCAGCATTTT; CDR3: CASRTGLGQPQHF
V: TRBV7-7; J: TRBJ2-3; D: .; size: .; DNA: TGTGCTAGCAGCTTGGGCGTAAGCACAGATACGCAGTATTTT; CDR3: CASSLGVSTDTQYF
V: TRBV5-1; J: TRBJ2-7; D: .; size: .; DNA: TGCGCCAGCAGCTTGGAACAGGGCCTTCAGTACTTC; CDR3: CASSLEQGLQYF
V: TRBV19; J: TRBJ1-1; D: TRBD1; size: .; DNA: TGTGCCAGTTTGGACAGGGGAATCGGTGAAGCTTTCTTT; CDR3: CASLDRGIGEAFF
V: TRBV6-5; J: TRBJ2-5; D: TRBD1; size: .; DNA: TGTGCCACCCTCTGGACAGGGGACCGGGAGACCCAGTACTTC; CDR3: CATLWTGDRETQYF
V: TRBV18; J: TRBJ2-5; D: TRBD1; size: .; DNA: TGTGCCAGCACCCGGGACAGGACAGAGACCCAGTACTTC; CDR3: CASTRDRTETQYF
V: TRBV27; J: TRBJ2-5; D: .; size: .; DNA: TGTGCCAGCAGTCCGCTGGGAGGTGGAGAGACCCAGTACTTC; CDR3: CASSPLGGGETQYF